This is a list of T cell receptor beta chains from one sample in a study of memory CD4+ T cells and cytomegalovirus serostatus. Sequencing used immunoSEQ multiplex PCR; TCRdb keeps in-frame clones, though not all of them. This repertoire shows about 50,000 clones, about four fifths found once; its top ten account for approximately 0.55%. The sequenced material came from memory CD4+ T cells from blood. All receptors derive from an adult in good health and CMV-seronegative. CDR3s include the opening cysteine and the closing phenylalanine or tryptophan. The D gene is left open where the match is weak. Part of the rows lack a size; the others show once, few, many or a class for expanded clones.

CDR3nt | CDR3aa | v_gene | abundance | len | d_gene | j_gene
TGTGCCAGCAGCTTCCAGACAGTCTATGGCTACACCTTC | CASSFQTVYGYTF | TRBV7-2 | once | 13 | - | TRBJ1-2
TGTGCCAGCAGCCATTATGGAGGGGGCGGTGTCACTGAAGCTTTCTTT | CASSHYGGGGVTEAFF | TRBV14 | once | 16 | TRBD1 | TRBJ1-1
TGTGCCAGCAGCCTCGGGTCCTGGGATCAGCCCCAGCATTTT | CASSLGSWDQPQHF | TRBV5-6 | - | 14 | - | TRBJ1-5
TGTGCCAGCAGCACCCAAGCGGGGGGCACCTACGAGCAGTACTTC | CASSTQAGGTYEQYF | TRBV7-2 | - | 15 | TRBD2 | TRBJ2-7
TGTGCCAGTACACCTTACCGGGGACAGGGGGCAGGTACCGGGGAGCTGTTTTTT | CASTPYRGQGAGTGELFF | TRBV19 | - | 18 | TRBD1 | TRBJ2-2
TGTGCCAGCAGCTTCGCCGGGTACAATGAGCAGTTCTTC | CASSFAGYNEQFF | TRBV5-5 | - | 13 | - | TRBJ2-1
TGTGCCAGCAGCTTAGAACGGTACAATGAGCAGTTCTTC | CASSLERYNEQFF | TRBV11-2 | - | 13 | - | TRBJ2-1
TGTGCCAGCAGTTTTTTAACAGGGGGTCTCTATGGCTACACCTTC | CASSFLTGGLYGYTF | TRBV28 | once | 15 | TRBD1 | TRBJ1-2
TGTGCCAGCAGTTCGGGACAGGGAGGCCAGCCCCAGCATTTT | CASSSGQGGQPQHF | TRBV28 | - | 14 | TRBD1 | TRBJ1-5
TGTGCCAGCAGCCATGGGCGGGGGGTCGATAATGAGCAGTTCTTC | CASSHGRGVDNEQFF | TRBV13 | - | 15 | TRBD2 | TRBJ2-1
TGTGCCAGCTCCCGGGTTGACTCTGAAGCTTTCTTT | CASSRVDSEAFF | TRBV18 | - | 12 | - | TRBJ1-1
TGTGCCAGCAGCCAGGGGGGCGGAGCCGATCAGCCCCAGCATTTT | CASSQGGGADQPQHF | TRBV7-2 | - | 15 | TRBD1 | TRBJ1-5
TGTGCCAGTGCGACACAGGGGTTTAACTATGGCTACACCTTC | CASATQGFNYGYTF | TRBV28 | - | 14 | TRBD1 | TRBJ1-2
TGTGCCAGCAGCCCACCGGACAGGGGTGGCACTGAAGCTTTCTTT | CASSPPDRGGTEAFF | TRBV5-6 | - | 15 | TRBD1 | TRBJ1-1
TGTGCCAGCTCACCACCGTCGTGGGATGGTGGGGCTTTCTTT | CASSPPSWDGGAFF | TRBV18 | - | 14 | - | TRBJ1-1
TGTGCCAGCAGCCAAAACAGGGTACACGAGCAGTACTTC | CASSQNRVHEQYF | TRBV14 | - | 13 | - | TRBJ2-7
TGTGCCAGCAGTTATAAGGCAGGGGGGTCACAAGAGACCCAGTACTTC | CASSYKAGGSQETQYF | TRBV6-5 | - | 16 | - | TRBJ2-5
TGTGCCAGCAGCCGTCATCAAGATTCTGACACCGGGGAGCTGTTTTTT | CASSRHQDSDTGELFF | TRBV4-2 | - | 16 | - | TRBJ2-2
TGTGCCAGCAGGTCAACAGGGTATCACGAGCAGTACTTC | CASRSTGYHEQYF | TRBV6-5 | - | 13 | - | TRBJ2-7
TGTGCCAGCAGCCCGCAACACAGGAACCCCACAGATACGCAGTATTTT | CASSPQHRNPTDTQYF | TRBV7-2 | - | 16 | - | TRBJ2-3
TGTGCCAGCAGCTTGGGAGTTTCGAACACCGGGGAGCTGTTTTTT | CASSLGVSNTGELFF | TRBV5-8 | - | 15 | - | TRBJ2-2
TGTGCCAGCAGCCCGACAGGGAAGGCGAGCCACAATGAGCAGTTCTTC | CASSPTGKASHNEQFF | TRBV7-3 | - | 16 | TRBD1 | TRBJ2-1
TGTGCCAGCAGTGATTTGTCCTCGGCTAGTACGCAGTATTTT | CASSDLSSASTQYF | TRBV2 | - | 14 | - | TRBJ2-3
TGTGCCATCAGTGCGGGACAGGAATCCTACGAGCAGTACTTC | CAISAGQESYEQYF | TRBV10-3 | - | 14 | TRBD1 | TRBJ2-7
TGTGCCAGCAGCTTGGATCTCTCGGGGGGTCGAGAGACCCAGTACTTC | CASSLDLSGGRETQYF | TRBV7-2 | - | 16 | TRBD2 | TRBJ2-5
TGTGCCAGCAGGCCCTATAATTCACCCCTCCACTTT | CASRPYNSPLHF | TRBV6-5 | - | 12 | - | TRBJ1-6
TGCAGCGTTGCCAGGGACATAGACTCTGGGGCCAACGTCCTGACTTTC | CSVARDIDSGANVLTF | TRBV29-1 | few | 16 | - | TRBJ2-6
TGTGCCAGCACTAGAACAAACATGGGGGATAGTGGCTACACCTTC | CASTRTNMGDSGYTF | TRBV2 | - | 15 | - | TRBJ1-2
TGTGCCAGCAAAGAATCGGGTGAAGCTTTCTTT | CASKESGEAFF | TRBV25-1 | - | 11 | - | TRBJ1-1
TGCGCCAGCAGCAACATGCCCGACCCAGAGGGCCGGCGTGGCTACACCTTC | CASSNMPDPEGRRGYTF | TRBV5-1 | - | 17 | - | TRBJ1-2
TGCGCCAGCAGAGAGGGGCAAGAGACCCAGTACTTC | CASREGQETQYF | TRBV5-1 | - | 12 | - | TRBJ2-5
TGTGCCAGCAGTCTCACAGGGAACCAGCCCCAGCATTTT | CASSLTGNQPQHF | TRBV6-1 | - | 13 | - | TRBJ1-5
TGTGCCAGCAGCCCCGGACTAGCGGGGGGGCTTGGTGAGCAGTTCTTC | CASSPGLAGGLGEQFF | TRBV11-3 | - | 16 | TRBD2 | TRBJ2-1
TGCGCCAGCAGCCTGGTTGGAGGTCAAGAGACCCAGTACTTC | CASSLVGGQETQYF | TRBV5-1 | - | 14 | - | TRBJ2-5
TGTGCCAGCAGCTTTCAGGGTTCTAATCAGCCCCAGCATTTT | CASSFQGSNQPQHF | TRBV7-9 | - | 14 | - | TRBJ1-5
TGTGCCGGCCAGACTAGCTCTGGGGCCAACGTCCTGACTTTC | CAGQTSSGANVLTF | TRBV6-1 | - | 14 | - | TRBJ2-6
TGCGCCAGCAGCTTGTGGGCTAGCGGGGGCCCTAGAAGCACAGATACGCAGTATTTT | CASSLWASGGPRSTDTQYF | TRBV5-1 | - | 19 | TRBD2 | TRBJ2-3
TGTGCCAGCAGCTTCCAGGGGACGGCCGGGGAGCTGTTTTTT | CASSFQGTAGELFF | TRBV7-3 | - | 14 | - | TRBJ2-2
TGTGCCAGCAGACCCACAGCCAACTATGGCTACACCTTC | CASRPTANYGYTF | TRBV27 | - | 13 | - | TRBJ1-2
TGTGCCAGCAGCTTAGAACTTTTGGGGGGTCGTAGGGGGACCTACGAGCAGTACTTC | CASSLELLGGRRGTYEQYF | TRBV11-2 | - | 19 | - | TRBJ2-7
TGTGCCAGCTCACCACCGGGAGGACAGCTCAATCAGCCCCAGCATTTT | CASSPPGGQLNQPQHF | TRBV18 | once | 16 | - | TRBJ1-5
TGCGCCAGCAGCTTGGAAAGGGATGAGCAGTTCTTC | CASSLERDEQFF | TRBV5-1 | once | 12 | - | TRBJ2-1
TGTGCCAGTAGTAGGGACAGGGGTAGTGGGGCCAACGTCCTGACTTTC | CASSRDRGSGANVLTF | TRBV19 | once | 16 | TRBD1 | TRBJ2-6
TGCGCCAGCAGCTTGGCCTGGGAAAACTCTGGAAACACCATATATTTT | CASSLAWENSGNTIYF | TRBV5-1 | - | 16 | - | TRBJ1-3
TGTGCCAGCAGTGCCGGGACCCCATTTCGCAATGAGCAGTTCTTC | CASSAGTPFRNEQFF | TRBV6-5 | - | 15 | - | TRBJ2-1
TGTGCCAGCAGTAGGACAGAATCGGGGAACACTGAAGCTTTCTTT | CASSRTESGNTEAFF | TRBV27 | - | 15 | - | TRBJ1-1
TGTGCCAGCAGTGAAAGGGGCTATGGCTACACCTTC | CASSERGYGYTF | TRBV6-1 | - | 12 | - | TRBJ1-2
TGTGCCAGCAGCTTAGCTAGCGGGGGTTTTGGGGAGACCCAGTACTTC | CASSLASGGFGETQYF | TRBV7-6 | once | 16 | TRBD2 | TRBJ2-5
TGTGCCAGCAGGGCGACAGGGCGGAAGGACGAGCAGTACTTC | CASRATGRKDEQYF | TRBV27 | - | 14 | TRBD1 | TRBJ2-7
TGTGCCAGCAGCGGAGGGACTTACACAGATACGCAGTATTTT | CASSGGTYTDTQYF | TRBV5-6 | - | 14 | - | TRBJ2-3
TGTGCCAGCAGCTTAGCCCTGGAAGGATTTATTATACCAGATATAGATGGCTACACCTTC | CASSLALEGFIIPDIDGYTF | TRBV7-8 | - | 20 | - | TRBJ1-2
TGTGCCAGCAGTGAAGCGGACCTCGGGACTGAAAAACTGTTTTTT | CASSEADLGTEKLFF | TRBV2 | once | 15 | - | TRBJ1-4
TGTGCCAGCAGCTTAGAGGGACTAGCGGAGGAGCAGTACTTC | CASSLEGLAEEQYF | TRBV7-2 | - | 14 | TRBD2 | TRBJ2-7
TGCAGCGTTGAAGGACAGGGGAATGAGCAGTTCTTC | CSVEGQGNEQFF | TRBV29-1 | once | 12 | TRBD1 | TRBJ2-1
TGTGCCAGCAGCTCGGGACAGGTGAACACCGGGGAGCTGTTTTTT | CASSSGQVNTGELFF | TRBV7-6 | - | 15 | TRBD1 | TRBJ2-2
TGTGCCAGCAGCCGTTGGGGCGGGGGGACTAGCACAGATACGCAGTATTTT | CASSRWGGGTSTDTQYF | TRBV2 | once | 17 | TRBD2 | TRBJ2-3
TGTGCCAGCAGCTTTAAGGGGAACACTGAAGCTTTCTTT | CASSFKGNTEAFF | TRBV5-6 | - | 13 | - | TRBJ1-1
TGCAGCGTTGAAGGGACAGGGAGAGGGCTCTATGGCAACACCTTC | CSVEGTGRGLYGNTF | TRBV29-1 | - | 15 | TRBD1 | TRBJ1-2
TGTGCCAGCAGCCTACAGGGATCTAATGAAAAACTGTTTTTT | CASSLQGSNEKLFF | TRBV14 | few | 14 | - | TRBJ1-4